Listed below are T cell receptor beta chains from one sample, sequenced in a study of graft-versus-host responses after intestinal transplantation. The protocol was immunoSEQ multiplex PCR, while the TCRdb copy is restricted to in-frame clones and leaves out a portion. Of under 25,000 clones detected, under 40% appear once; the ten largest clones hold more than 1.5%. The sample consisted of alloreactive CD4+ T cells from a mixed lymphocyte reaction culture, taken before transplantation. The receptors were gathered from a human patient who was an organ donor for intestinal transplantation. The CDR3 runs from the conserved cysteine through the conserved F or W. D genes are given only for firm matches. Clone size is shown for a subset of rows, as once, few, many or a class of expanded clone.

>TRBV28|NA|TRBJ2-5|NA
CASSLFRETQYF
TGTGCCAGCAGTTTATTCCGAGAGACCCAGTACTTC
>TRBV18|NA|TRBJ1-4|few
CASSPRFAGSGEKLFF
TGTGCCAGCTCACCACGTTTTGCCGGGTCGGGAGAAAAACTGTTTTTT
>TRBV5-5|NA|TRBJ1-2|NA
CASSLFPVGGPTNYGYTF
TGTGCCAGCAGCTTGTTTCCTGTCGGGGGGCCTACTAACTATGGCTACACCTTC
>TRBV9|NA|TRBJ2-6|few
CASTPSSGANVLTF
TGTGCCAGCACCCCCAGCTCTGGGGCCAACGTCCTGACTTTC
>TRBV6-6|TRBD2|TRBJ2-7|NA
CASSSIREGRDEQYF
TGTGCCAGCAGCTCGATCCGGGAGGGACGGGACGAGCAGTACTTC
>TRBV5-1|TRBD1|TRBJ2-3|NA
CASRTGTGTDTQYF
TGCGCCAGCAGAACCGGGACAGGGACAGATACGCAGTATTTT
>TRBV6-5|TRBD2|TRBJ2-2|few
CASSGLAGYTGELFF
TGTGCCAGCAGTGGGCTAGCGGGATATACCGGGGAGCTGTTTTTT
>TRBV6-5|TRBD1|TRBJ1-3|few
CACGQGVSGNTIYF
TGTGCCTGCGGTCAGGGGGTCTCTGGAAACACCATATATTTT
>TRBV2|NA|TRBJ1-4|medium-sized
CASSVRHREEKLFF
TGTGCCAGCAGCGTTCGACATAGAGAAGAAAAACTGTTTTTT
>TRBV19|NA|TRBJ1-2|NA
CASSIDTGSYGYTF
TGTGCCAGTAGTATAGACACAGGTAGCTATGGCTACACCTTC
>TRBV7-2|TRBD2|TRBJ2-7|once
CASSLGAGFYEQYF
TGTGCCAGCAGCTTAGGAGCGGGATTCTACGAGCAGTACTTC
>TRBV6-6|NA|TRBJ2-7|NA
CASSYTPGGEWQYF
TGTGCCAGCAGTTACACGCCGGGCGGGGAGTGGCAGTACTTC
>TRBV7-9|TRBD1|TRBJ1-2|once
CASSGTGVGYTF
TGTGCCAGCAGCGGGACAGGGGTTGGCTACACCTTC
>TRBV19|TRBD1|TRBJ1-5|NA
CASSMRDRGFNQPQHF
TGTGCCAGTAGTATGAGGGACAGGGGATTTAATCAGCCCCAGCATTTT